Included here is one T cell receptor (beta chain) sequence, with context. The antigen remains undetermined. The length of the CDR3 is 13 residues. Germline-derived CDR1 and CDR2 are MNHNS and SASEGT. V shed 9 bases and J shed 6 bases, with 17 bases lying between them. The PCR employed 60 Vbeta primers together with 13 Jbeta primers. TCRdb's table, derived via immunoSEQ multiplex PCR, lists solely in-frame clones and lacks some. The sample lists roughly 87,000 clones, about 69% occurring once. This record belongs to a study of cytomegalovirus exposure and HLA in healthy donors. Study-level findings and limits: TCR sequences were mostly rare, though some public TCRs occurred in many donors.

This TCR derives from a man between 60 and 70 years old in good health and CMV-seronegative. The V call is TRBV6-1, the J call TRBJ2-5, with D perhaps matching TRBD2 (6 bases). Sequencing input: PBMCs. The CDR3 reads CARTHREPKTQYF. The CDR3 nucleotides are TGTGCCAGGACTCACCGGGAGCCAAAGACCCAGTACTTC.